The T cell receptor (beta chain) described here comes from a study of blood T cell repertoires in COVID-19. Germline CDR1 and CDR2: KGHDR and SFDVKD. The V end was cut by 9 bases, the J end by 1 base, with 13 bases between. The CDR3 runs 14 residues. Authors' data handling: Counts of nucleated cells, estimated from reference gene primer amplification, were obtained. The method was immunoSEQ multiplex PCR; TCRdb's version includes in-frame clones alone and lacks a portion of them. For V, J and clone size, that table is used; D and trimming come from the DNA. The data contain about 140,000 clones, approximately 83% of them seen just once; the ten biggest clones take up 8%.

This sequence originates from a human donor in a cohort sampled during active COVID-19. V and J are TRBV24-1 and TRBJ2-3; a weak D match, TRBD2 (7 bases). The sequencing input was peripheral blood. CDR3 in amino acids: CATRGGGGTDTQYF. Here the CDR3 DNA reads TGTGCCACCCGAGGAGGGGGGGGCACAGATACGCAGTATTTT.